These 19 T cell receptor beta chains came from one sample sequenced in a study of T cell responses to AZD1222 COVID-19 vaccine (dated by TCRdb to the early 2020s). The time point label on this specimen signifies: about 28 days (+/-7) after the second vaccine dose. Receptors were amplified or captured by the immunoSEQ multiplex PCR assay. Drawn from immuneACCESS, this table holds only the in-frame rearrangements with V and J called that TCRdb kept. Clones are partly lost; checked studies trace under half to an unresolved V gene and leave the rest unexplained. Counted in this sample were about 150,000 clones; about 90% of them appeared once. Of the sample, roughly 9.1% is held by the ten largest clones. Sequencing was performed on peripheral blood, taken 28 days after the second AZD1222 dose. These receptors all stem from an adult who received the AZD1222 COVID-19 vaccine.

The rearrangement links TRBV25-1 to TRBJ1-2, with TRBD1 matching over 7 bases. CDR3 length: 14 residues. The germline CDR1 and CDR2 sequences are MGHDK and SYGVNS. V was pared by 3 bases and J by 4 bases, with 5 bases of the junction left unmatched. The CDR3 DNA follows: TGTGCCAGCAGTGATCAGGGGGGTGGCTATGGCTACACCTTC. It translates to CASSDQGGGYGYTF.

The genes are TRBV5-6 and TRBJ1-6; 10 positions agree with TRBD1. Trimming took 4 bases from V and 7 from J; bases not matched to a gene: 8. Germline V gene lookup returns CDR1 SGHDT and CDR2 YYEEEE. This CDR3 contains 16 residues. The chain's CDR3 is CASSLVGQGENSPLHF. The CDR3 DNA follows: TGTGCCAGCAGCCTCGTAGGACAGGGGGAAAATTCACCCCTCCACTTT.

This chain uses TRBV19 with TRBJ1-5; D might be TRBD1 (6 bases). Germline CDR1 is LNHDA and CDR2 is SQIVND (reference sequence). Trimming left V 7 bases short and J 1 base short, with 14 bases between. There are 15 residues in the CDR3. Here the CDR3 DNA reads TGTGCCAGTATGGAAGACAGGAAGAGCAATCAGCCCCAGCATTTT. Translation gives CASMEDRKSNQPQHF.

V gene TRBV7-2 combines with J gene TRBJ2-1; no firm D call. Germline-derived CDR1 and CDR2 are SGHTA and FQGNSA. Trimming removed 1 base at V and 11 bases at J, with 9 bases between. The CDR3 spans 12 residues. This CDR3 reads CASSLEGTQQFF. The DNA of the CDR3 is TGTGCCAGCAGCTTAGAAGGCACGCAGCAGTTCTTC. The variable domain in full, completed from reference TRBV7-2 and TRBJ2-1, reads GAGVSQSPSNKVTEKGKDVELRCDPISGHTALYWYRQSLGQGLEFLIYFQGNSAPDKSGLPSDRFSAERTGGSVSTLTIQRTQQEDSAVYLCASSLEGTQQFFGPGTRLTVL.

The chain couples TRBV24-1 to TRBJ1-5; D may be TRBD1 (5 bases). Germline loops: CDR1 KGHDR, CDR2 SFDVKD. This CDR3 is built from 16 residues. Trimming took 2 bases from V and 7 from J, leaving 17 bases between them. CDR3 loop: CATSDSRTGVRQPQHF. The CDR3 DNA follows: TGTGCCACCAGTGATTCAAGGACGGGGGTACGGCAGCCCCAGCATTTT.

On this clone itself: Within the sample, other DNA sequences also encode this same CDR3. The chain has TRBV4-3 and TRBJ2-1; 7 bases agree with TRBD2. This CDR3 is built from 15 residues. J gave up 3 bases and V 1 base, and 3 bases lay outside the gene matches. CDR1 and CDR2 (germline): LGHNA, YSLEER. The CDR3: CASSQVLADYNEQFF. CDR3 DNA: TGCGCCAGCAGCCAAGTCCTAGCGGACTACAATGAGCAGTTCTTC.

This clone was seen once. J is TRBJ2-7 and V is TRBV18; D is possibly TRBD1 (5 bases). The CDR3 length is 13 residues. Germline V gene sequence: CDR1 KGHSH, CDR2 LQKENI. Trimming cost V 0 bases and J 7 bases, with 10 bases left between them. The CDR3 loop is CASSPPGQGEQYF. CDR3 DNA sequence: TGTGCCAGCTCACCACCGGGGCAAGGGGAGCAGTACTTC.

The chain has TRBV28 and TRBJ1-2; D ambiguous. The ends were cut back, 9 bases at V and 7 bases at J, with 15 bases in the middle. Germline CDR1 MDHEN, CDR2 SYDVKM. This CDR3 region has 12 residues. The CDR3 protein is CASSKGLRGYTF. CDR3 nucleotide sequence: TGTGCCAGTTCCAAGGGTTTACGTGGCTACACCTTC.

In this sample, this clone turned up a few times. V usage is TRBV3-1 (or the pseudogene TRBV3-2) and J usage is TRBJ2-3; a possible D gene is TRBD1 (6 bases). With 4 bases removed from V and 2 bases from J, the gap between germline ends came to 13 bases. This CDR3 comprises 15 residues. Germline V CDR1 and CDR2: LGHDT, YNNKEL (reference sequence). In DNA form, the CDR3 reads TGTGCCAGCAGCCTAGGGGGAGTGAACACAGATACGCAGTATTTT. Protein sequence: CASSLGGVNTDTQYF.

J is TRBJ1-1 and V is TRBV7-8; no clear D. This CDR3 is built from 15 residues. CDR1 SGHVS and CDR2 FQNEAQ come from the germline V gene. V lost 5 bases to trimming and J lost 2 bases, with 15 bases between them. The CDR3 nucleotides read TGTGCCAGCAGCCCGAAGGACCTTTCCAACACTGAAGCTTTCTTT. It specifies CASSPKDLSNTEAFF. Variable domain in full (rest from reference TRBV7-8 and TRBJ1-1): GAGVSQSPRYKVAKRGQDVALRCDPISGHVSLFWYQQALGQGPEFLTYFQNEAQLDKSGLPSDRFFAERPEGSVSTLKIQRTQQEDSAVYLCASSPKDLSNTEAFFGQGTRLTVV.

The V call is TRBV7-2, the J call TRBJ1-5; 8 nucleotides line up with TRBD1. Germline V gene sequence: CDR1 SGHTA, CDR2 FQGNSA. The CDR3 spans 15 residues. The trim removed 4 bases at V and 0 bases at J, leaving 2 bases unmatched. CDR3 bases: TGTGCCAGCAGCTCAGGGGGCTATAGCAATCAGCCCCAGCATTTT. Translating gives CASSSGGYSNQPQHF.

The chain combines TRBV5-1 with TRBJ2-7, with 8 bases aligning to TRBD1. The CDR3 spans 14 residues. V lost 0 bases and J lost 4; bases outside the gene matches: 3. CDR1 SGHRS and CDR2 YFSETQ come from the germline V gene. The CDR3 bases are TGCGCCAGCAGCTTGGGACAGGGGAGGTACGAGCAGTACTTC. Protein product: CASSLGQGRYEQYF.

The rearrangement links TRBV15 to TRBJ2-2, with TRBD2 matching 10 bases. Germline assignment: CDR1 LNHNV and CDR2 YYDKDF (reference sequence). The CDR3 sequence is 18 residues long. Unmatched junction bases numbered 5, after V lost 0 bases and J lost 1 base. The CDR3 sequence is CATSRDASGSENTGELFF. In DNA form, the CDR3 reads TGTGCCACCAGCAGAGATGCTAGCGGGAGCGAGAACACCGGGGAGCTGTTTTTT.

The rearrangement uses TRBV15 and TRBJ2-1; D may correspond to TRBD1 or TRBD2 (5 bases each). V lost 2 bases and J lost 16, with 15 bases in between. The length of the CDR3 is 12 residues. Germline CDR1 and CDR2: LNHNV and YYDKDF (reference sequence). CDR3: CATSRQPGPLFF. CDR3 bases: TGTGCCACCAGCAGACAACCGGGACCCCTCTTCTTC. The full variable domain, with the rest looked up from reference TRBV15 and TRBJ2-1, is DAMVIQNPRYQVTQFGKPVTLSCSQTLNHNVMYWYQQKSSQAPKLLFHYYDKDFNNEADTPDNFQSRRPNTSFCFLDIRSPGLGDTAMYLCATSRQPGPLFFGPGTRLTVL.

V is TRBV5-1 and J is TRBJ1-4; no definite D call. The CDR3 totals 15 residues. The germline V gene has CDR1 SGHRS and CDR2 YFSETQ. V was cut by 0 bases and J by 0 bases, with 6 bases left in between. CDR3 sequence: CASSLEGATNEKLFF. The CDR3, as DNA: TGCGCCAGCAGCTTGGAGGGCGCAACTAATGAAAAACTGTTTTTT. Full variable domain (missing parts from reference TRBV5-1 and TRBJ1-4): KAGVTQTPRYLIKTRGQQVTLSCSPISGHRSVSWYQQTPGQGLQFLFEYFSETQRNKGNFPGRFSGRQFSNSRSEMNVSTLELGDSALYLCASSLEGATNEKLFFGSGTQLSVL.

The V call is TRBV18, the J call TRBJ2-4; D possibly corresponds to TRBD1 (5 bases). This CDR3 contains 13 residues. The germline V gene encodes CDR1 KGHSH and CDR2 LQKENI. Trimming cost V 4 bases and J 9 bases, with 13 bases left between them. The CDR3 nucleotides are TGTGCCAGCTCACAACAGTCAAGGGGCATTCAGTACTTC. It is translated as CASSQQSRGIQYF.

The chain carries TRBV7-3 and TRBJ2-7; D is uncertain. V lost 5 bases and J lost 6, with 11 bases in between. Germline-derived CDR1 and CDR2 are SGHTA and FQGTGA. This CDR3 contains 12 residues. In DNA form, the CDR3 reads TGTGCCAGCAGCCGCCCGGGTGGCGAGCAGTACTTC. Amino acid sequence: CASSRPGGEQYF.

The rearrangement joins TRBV11-2 to TRBJ2-3; 13 nucleotides agree with TRBD2. Germline V gene sequence: CDR1 SGHAT, CDR2 FQNNGV. Trimming removed 3 bases from V and 5 bases from J; junction bases left unmatched: 5. This CDR3 spans 16 amino acids. CDR3 region: CASSLELAGGVDTQYF. CDR3 in DNA: TGTGCCAGCAGCTTGGAACTAGCGGGAGGGGTAGATACGCAGTATTTT.

This sequence joins TRBV27 and TRBJ1-5, with TRBD1 matching over 8 bases. The germline V gene has CDR1 MNHEY and CDR2 SMNVEV (reference sequence). J was trimmed by 7 bases and V by 5 bases; bases with no gene match: 13. CDR3 length equals 16 residues. The CDR3 reads CASSRDGSRGLQPQHF. The CDR3 DNA follows: TGTGCCAGCAGTAGGGACGGAAGCAGGGGGCTCCAGCCCCAGCATTTT.